The T cell receptor beta chain under discussion was sequenced for a study of T cell clones after liver transplantation. Overall study: At least one year of complete immunosuppression withdrawal without enzymes over twice normal defined tolerance. Draws occurred before transplant, before withdrawal, and after complete or failed withdrawal.

Some clones are missing from TCRdb's copy, which holds only in-frame ones; the method was immunoSEQ multiplex PCR. The sample contains around 100,000 clones, about 81% of which appear only once. V shed 0 bases and J 10 bases; nucleotides not matched to a gene: 4. The CDR3 runs to 15 residues. CDR1 and CDR2 from the germline V gene are SGHRS and YFSETQ. The sequence came from a human patient who received a liver transplant. Among the T cells, some may be from the graft donor. The J gene is TRBJ1-6, the V gene TRBV5-1; 10 bases are a match to TRBD1. Sequencing used CD4+ T cells from blood, obtained around 44 months after liver transplant. The CDR3 DNA follows: TGCGCCAGCAGCTTGGCGGGACAGGGGTACTCACCCCTCCACTTT. Its protein is CASSLAGQGYSPLHF.